These 21 T cell receptor beta chains share one sample of origin, sequenced in a study of CD8 T cells in Susac syndrome. With random hexamers, reverse transcription was performed on 0.5 to 1 ug of RNA. TCRdb ran MiXCR on the immunoSEQ multiplex PCR reads and lists one entry per CDR3 protein. This sample has 150,000 to 250,000 distinct CDR3 sequences, with about 96% found just once. The sample consisted of CD4+ T cells from PBMCs. Receptors were obtained from a human donor with multiple sclerosis.

V and J are TRBV7-3 and TRBJ1-1; D is uncertain. Germline V CDR1 and CDR2: SGHTA, FQGTGA. Trimming removed 2 bases at V and 1 base at J, with 8 bases between. The CDR3 loop spans 14 amino acids. CDR3 sequence reads: CASSLDQENTEAFF. The CDR3 DNA is TGTGCCAGCAGCTTAGACCAGGAGAACACTGAAGCTTTCTTT.

The V gene is TRBV5-4, the J gene TRBJ2-1, with 7 bases lining up with TRBD2. Per the germline V gene, CDR1 is SGHNT and CDR2 is YYREEE (reference sequence). Trimming at V came to 2 bases and at J to 3 bases, leaving 5 bases not matched to a gene. The CDR3 is 15 amino acids. DNA of the CDR3: TGTGCCAGCAGCTTCCGCAGCGGGAACTACAATGAGCAGTTCTTC. Its protein is CASSFRSGNYNEQFF.

The CDR3 DNA reads as TGTGCCAGCAGCTCCCCTCGGAGGAGGGAAGAGACCCAGTACTTC. Its protein product is CASSSPRRREETQYF. The gene calls are TRBV7-8 and TRBJ2-5; TRBD2 is a possible D gene (6 bases). CDR1 is SGHVS, CDR2 FQNEAQ, per germline. This CDR3 is 15 amino acids long. Trimming removed 4 bases at V and 3 bases at J, with 15 bases between.

The chain uses TRBV10-3 and TRBJ2-1; 13 positions agree with TRBD2. Germline CDR1 ENHRY, CDR2 SYGVKD. The CDR3 is 18 amino acids. Germline trimming cut 4 bases from V and 0 bases from J; bases unmatched to any gene: 6. CDR3 nucleotides: TGTGCCATCAGTGGAAAGACTAGCGGGAGGACCTCCTACAATGAGCAGTTCTTC. Protein product: CAISGKTSGRTSYNEQFF.

The CDR3 protein is CAWNRNSGDTEAFF. The CDR3 nucleotides read TGTGCCTGGAATAGGAACTCGGGGGACACTGAAGCTTTCTTT. V is TRBV30 and J is TRBJ1-1; TRBD1 might be the D (5 bases). The CDR3 loop spans 14 amino acids. V lost 4 bases and J lost 3, with 15 bases in between. In germline, CDR1 is GTSNPN, CDR2 SVGIG (reference sequence).

V usage is TRBV19 and J usage is TRBJ2-7; unclear D gene. The CDR3 loop spans 13 amino acids. CDR1 and CDR2 from the germline V gene are LNHDA and SQIVND (reference sequence). Trimming pared 11 bases from V and 2 bases from J, leaving 16 bases between. The CDR3 sequence is CAAEDSTTYEQYF. The CDR3 region has the DNA TGTGCCGCCGAGGATAGTACGACCTACGAGCAGTACTTC.

This rearrangement joins TRBV20-1 to TRBJ2-3, with D tentatively TRBD1 (5 bases). This CDR3 is built from 13 residues. Trimming pared 1 base from V and 6 bases from J, leaving 11 bases between. Germline CDR1 and CDR2: DFQATT and SNEGSKA (reference sequence). Written as DNA, the CDR3 is TGCAGTGCTAGAGCCATAGGGGCGGATACGCAGTATTTT. This gives the protein CSARAIGADTQYF.

This chain uses TRBV9 with TRBJ2-5, with a weak D call TRBD2 (6 bases). Germline V lookup: CDR1 SGDLS, CDR2 YYNGEE. The V and J ends lost 4 bases and 2 bases respectively, with 15 bases between them. The CDR3 is made up of 15 amino acids. CDR3 DNA sequence: TGTGCCAGCAGCCCGATTAGCGGATCTCAAGAGACCCAGTACTTC. It encodes CASSPISGSQETQYF.

The chain recombines TRBV7-8 with TRBJ2-5, with 12 bases matching TRBD2. Germline V gives CDR1 SGHVS, CDR2 FQNEAQ. This CDR3 contains 15 residues. Germline trimming cut 7 bases from V and 5 bases from J; bases unmatched to any gene: 8. The CDR3 DNA reads as TGTGCCAGCACCCTAGCGGGAGGGCCGGGGGAGACCCAGTACTTC. This translates into CASTLAGGPGETQYF.

The sample holds a few counts of this clonotype. The genes are TRBV7-9 and TRBJ2-7; 10 bases are a match to TRBD1. V was clipped by 8 bases and J by 2 bases; unmatched bases: 6. Germline loops: CDR1 SEHNR, CDR2 FQNEAQ (reference sequence). The CDR3 totals 14 residues. The CDR3 DNA is TGTGCCAGCTCATTGGGACAGGGGACCTACGAGCAGTACTTC. Translated: CASSLGQGTYEQYF.

J is TRBJ2-6 and V is TRBV5-6; possibly TRBD1 or TRBD2 for D (6 bases each). Germline CDR1 and CDR2: SGHDT and YYEEEE. Trimming cost V 2 bases and J 11 bases, with 14 bases left between them. The CDR3 covers 14 residues. CDR3 in amino acids: CASSLGGGSHVLTF. The CDR3 DNA reads TGTGCCAGCAGCTTAGGAGGGGGGAGCCACGTCCTGACTTTC. Based on the CDR3 plus reference TRBV5-6 and TRBJ2-6, the full variable domain is DAGVTQSPTHLIKTRGQQVTLRCSPKSGHDTVSWYQQALGQGPQFIFQYYEEEERQRGNFPDRFSGHQFPNYSSELNVNALLLGDSALYLCASSLGGGSHVLTFGAGSRLTVL.

The count of this clonotype is one. The V and J genes are TRBV3-1 and TRBJ2-2; D gene unclear. This CDR3 is 12 amino acids long. V was shortened by 5 bases and J by 5 bases, with 6 bases between the two germline ends. CDR1 and CDR2 from the germline V gene are LGHDT and YNNKEL (reference sequence). The CDR3 spells CASSSMTGELFF. CDR3 coding DNA: TGTGCCAGCAGCAGTATGACCGGGGAGCTGTTTTTT.

V and J are TRBV29-1 and TRBJ2-5; D is uncertain. The germline V and J ends were trimmed by 4 bases and 0 bases, with 12 bases remaining between them. This CDR3 has 14 residues. Germline values: CDR1 SQVTM, CDR2 ANQGSEA. The CDR3 DNA reads as TGCAGCGTTGTTCCCCGGGCGCACCAAGAGACCCAGTACTTC. Amino acids: CSVVPRAHQETQYF.

The genes are TRBV20-1 and TRBJ2-7; no clear D gene. The V and J ends lost 4 bases and 4 bases respectively, with 8 bases between them. Germline values: CDR1 DFQATT, CDR2 SNEGSKA (reference sequence). There are 11 residues in the CDR3. CDR3 amino acids: CSATGGYEQYF. DNA of the CDR3: TGCAGTGCTACTGGCGGTTACGAGCAGTACTTC.

This clonotype was counted a single time. The gene calls are TRBV24-1 and TRBJ2-7, with 15 bases matching TRBD2. Germline assignment: CDR1 KGHDR and CDR2 SFDVKD. This CDR3 is built from 15 residues. Losses at the gene ends were 8 bases for V and 2 bases for J; bases not matched to a gene: 3. The CDR3 is CATKGLAGGTYEQYF. In DNA form, the CDR3 reads TGTGCCACCAAGGGACTAGCGGGAGGAACCTACGAGCAGTACTTC.

The J gene is TRBJ1-1, the V gene TRBV29-1; D might be TRBD1 (5 bases). Germline loops: CDR1 SQVTM, CDR2 ANQGSEA. The length of the CDR3 is 12 residues. Deletions cut 7 bases from V and 1 base from J, with 10 bases between. DNA of the CDR3: TGCAGCGGCTACGACAGGAACACTGAAGCTTTCTTT. It specifies CSGYDRNTEAFF.

The gene calls are TRBV12-5 and TRBJ2-5; D ambiguous. V dropped 1 base and J dropped 7 bases, with 7 bases sitting between them. CDR3 length equals 12 residues. Germline CDR1 is LGHNT and CDR2 is FRNRAP. CDR3 sequence reads: CASGLAGGTQYF. CDR3 sequence (DNA): TGTGCTAGTGGTTTGGCTGGCGGGACCCAGTACTTC. Variable domain in full (rest from reference TRBV12-5 and TRBJ2-5): DARVTQTPRHKVTEMGQEVTMRCQPILGHNTVFWYRQTMMQGLELLAYFRNRAPLDDSGMPKDRFSAEMPDATLATLKIQPSEPRDSAVYFCASGLAGGTQYFGPGTRLLVL.

The chain uses TRBV29-1 and TRBJ2-1, with D perhaps TRBD1 (7 bases). Looked up from germline, CDR1 is SQVTM and CDR2 is ANQGSEA. The CDR3 runs to 13 residues. Deletions cut 4 bases from V and 4 bases from J, with 11 bases between. CDR3 coding DNA: TGCAGCGTTGCCAGGGGGAGGTACAATGAGCAGTTCTTC. Translated: CSVARGRYNEQFF.

The CDR3 here is CASSPRTGGFEQYF. Here the CDR3 DNA reads TGTGCCAGCTCACCACGGACAGGGGGCTTCGAGCAGTACTTC. The gene calls are TRBV18 and TRBJ2-7; 11 bases map to TRBD1. J was trimmed by 6 bases and V by 1 base; bases with no gene match: 2. Germline lookup yields CDR1 KGHSH and CDR2 LQKENI. The CDR3 loop spans 14 amino acids.

V and J are TRBV12-5 and TRBJ1-1; TRBD1 might be the D (6 bases). Trimming took off 3 bases at V and 1 base at J, with 9 bases between the two ends. The germline gives CDR1 LGHNT, CDR2 FRNRAP. The CDR3 is made up of 14 amino acids. CDR3 amino acids: CASGFGQKNTEAFF. CDR3 in DNA: TGTGCTAGTGGTTTCGGACAGAAGAACACTGAAGCTTTCTTT.

The gene calls are TRBV9 and TRBJ2-1; the D is unclear. V was pared by 0 bases and J by 8 bases, with 3 bases between. Germline-derived CDR1 and CDR2 are SGDLS and YYNGEE. The CDR3 is 11 amino acids. The CDR3 coding sequence is TGTGCCAGCAGCGTAGAGCATGAGCAGTTCTTC. Translated: CASSVEHEQFF.